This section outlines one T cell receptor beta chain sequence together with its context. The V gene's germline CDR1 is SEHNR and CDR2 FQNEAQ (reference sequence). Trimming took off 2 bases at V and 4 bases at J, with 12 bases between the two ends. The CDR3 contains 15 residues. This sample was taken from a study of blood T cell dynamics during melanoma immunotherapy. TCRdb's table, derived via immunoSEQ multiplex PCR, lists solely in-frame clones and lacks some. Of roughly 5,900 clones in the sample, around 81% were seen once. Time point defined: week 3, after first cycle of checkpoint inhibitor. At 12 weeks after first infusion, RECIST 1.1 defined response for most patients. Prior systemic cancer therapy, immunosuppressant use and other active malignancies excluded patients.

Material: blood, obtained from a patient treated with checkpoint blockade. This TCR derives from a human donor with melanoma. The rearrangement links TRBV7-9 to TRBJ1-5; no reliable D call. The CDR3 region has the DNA TGTGCCAGCAGCTTATCCGGCGGAGTTAATCAGCCCCAGCATTTT. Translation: CASSLSGGVNQPQHF.